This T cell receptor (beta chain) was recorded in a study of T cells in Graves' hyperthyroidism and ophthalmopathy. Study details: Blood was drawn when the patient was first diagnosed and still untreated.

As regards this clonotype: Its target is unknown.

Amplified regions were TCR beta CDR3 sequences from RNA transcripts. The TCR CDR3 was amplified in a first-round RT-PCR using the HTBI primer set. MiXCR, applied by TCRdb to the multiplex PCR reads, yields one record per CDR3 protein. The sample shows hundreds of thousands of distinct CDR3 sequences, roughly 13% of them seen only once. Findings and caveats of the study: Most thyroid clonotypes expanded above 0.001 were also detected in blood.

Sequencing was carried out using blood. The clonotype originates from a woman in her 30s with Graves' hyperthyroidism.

In nucleotides, the CDR3 is TGCGCCAGCAGTGAGCAACACAGGACGACCACAGATACGCAGTATTTT. Amino acids: CASSEQHRTTTDTQYF. The chain has TRBV10-2 and TRBJ2-3, with a tentative D call TRBD1 (5 bases). The CDR3 is 16 residues long. Between the trimmed V and J ends, which lost 2 bases and 2 bases, there was a span of 14 bases. Germline values: CDR1 WSHSY, CDR2 SAAADI.